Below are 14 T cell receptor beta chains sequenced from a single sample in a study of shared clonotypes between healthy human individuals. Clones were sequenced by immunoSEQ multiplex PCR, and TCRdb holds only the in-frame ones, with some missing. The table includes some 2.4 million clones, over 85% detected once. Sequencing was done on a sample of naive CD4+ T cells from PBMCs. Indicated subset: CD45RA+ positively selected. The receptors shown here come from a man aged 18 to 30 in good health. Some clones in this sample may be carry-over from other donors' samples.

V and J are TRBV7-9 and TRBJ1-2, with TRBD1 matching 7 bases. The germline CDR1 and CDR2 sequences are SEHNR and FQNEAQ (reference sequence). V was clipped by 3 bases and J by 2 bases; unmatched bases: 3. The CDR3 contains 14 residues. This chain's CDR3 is CASSFRDRNYGYTF. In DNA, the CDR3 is TGTGCCAGCAGCTTCCGGGACAGAAACTATGGCTACACCTTC.

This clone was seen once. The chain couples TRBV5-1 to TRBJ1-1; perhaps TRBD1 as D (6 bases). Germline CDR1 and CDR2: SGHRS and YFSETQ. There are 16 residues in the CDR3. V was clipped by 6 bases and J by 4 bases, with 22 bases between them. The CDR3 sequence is CASTRGQGGFGTEAFF. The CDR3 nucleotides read TGCGCCAGCACCCGGGGGCAGGGAGGTTTTGGCACTGAAGCTTTCTTT.

The CDR3 coding sequence is TGCGCCAGCAGCCAAGGACAGGGGGCGTTCTCTGGCTACACCTTC. Translation: CASSQGQGAFSGYTF. The genes are TRBV4-3 and TRBJ1-2, with 10 bases aligning to TRBD1. CDR1 and CDR2 from the germline V gene are LGHNA and YSLEER. V dropped 1 base and J dropped 7; count of bases not matched to a gene: 6. The CDR3 totals 15 residues.

The CDR3, as DNA: TGCGCCAGCAGCCAAGAACTAGCGGGTAACAATGAGCAGTTCTTC. It encodes CASSQELAGNNEQFF. The chain carries TRBV4-1 and TRBJ2-1; 9 bases fit TRBD2. Looked up from germline, CDR1 is MGHRA and CDR2 is YSYEKL. The ends lost 0 bases at V and 5 bases at J; junction bases unmatched: 2. This CDR3 has 15 amino acids.

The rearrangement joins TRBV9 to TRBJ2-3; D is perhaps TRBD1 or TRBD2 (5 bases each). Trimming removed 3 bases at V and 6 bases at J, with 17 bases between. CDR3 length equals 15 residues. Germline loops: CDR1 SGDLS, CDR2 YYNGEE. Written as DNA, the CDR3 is TGTGCCAGCAGCGGACCGGGACGGCCTTCGGATACGCAGTATTTT. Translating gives CASSGPGRPSDTQYF. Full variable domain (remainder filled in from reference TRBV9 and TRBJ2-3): DSGVTQTPKHLITATGQRVTLRCSPRSGDLSVYWYQQSLDQGLQFLIQYYNGEERAKGNILERFSAQQFPDLHSELNLSSLELGDSALYFCASSGPGRPSDTQYFGPGTRLTVL.

Here the CDR3 reads CASSQSDAAGGYEQYF. The CDR3 DNA reads as TGTGCCAGCAGCCAATCAGATGCAGCGGGAGGGTACGAGCAGTACTTC. The chain combines TRBV4-2 with TRBJ2-7, with 10 bases matching TRBD2. From germline, CDR1 is LGHNA and CDR2 YNFKEQ. CDR3 length: 16 amino acids. The junction had 8 bases not matched to a gene; V was cut back by 2 bases and J by 4 bases.

In DNA, the CDR3 is TGTGCCAGCAGTTTTCGGGTTAACTATGGCTACACCTTC. Its translation is CASSFRVNYGYTF. The genes are TRBV28 and TRBJ1-2; unclear D gene. Trimming took 3 bases from V and 1 from J, leaving 6 bases between them. From germline, CDR1 is MDHEN and CDR2 SYDVKM. The CDR3 extends over 13 amino acids.

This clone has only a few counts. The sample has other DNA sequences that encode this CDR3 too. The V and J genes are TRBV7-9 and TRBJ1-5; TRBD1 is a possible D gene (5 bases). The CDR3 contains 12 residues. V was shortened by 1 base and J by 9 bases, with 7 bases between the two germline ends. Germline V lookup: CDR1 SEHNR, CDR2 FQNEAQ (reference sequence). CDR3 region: CASSLEQGPQHF. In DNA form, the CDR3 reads TGTGCCAGCAGCTTAGAGCAGGGGCCCCAGCATTTT.

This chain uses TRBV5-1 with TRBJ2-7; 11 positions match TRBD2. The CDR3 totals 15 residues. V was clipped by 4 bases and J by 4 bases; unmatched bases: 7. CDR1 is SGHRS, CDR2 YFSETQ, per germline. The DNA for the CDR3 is TGCGCCAGCAGCGACGGGACTAGCGGTAGATACGAGCAGTACTTC. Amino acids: CASSDGTSGRYEQYF.

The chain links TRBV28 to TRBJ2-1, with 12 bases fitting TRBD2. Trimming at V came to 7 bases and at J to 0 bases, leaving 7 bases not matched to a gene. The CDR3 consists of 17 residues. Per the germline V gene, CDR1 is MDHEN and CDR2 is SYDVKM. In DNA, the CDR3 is TGTGCCAGCATCTCGACTAGCGGGGGTAGCTCCTACAATGAGCAGTTCTTC. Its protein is CASISTSGGSSYNEQFF. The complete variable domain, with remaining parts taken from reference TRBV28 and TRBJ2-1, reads DVKVTQSSRYLVKRTGEKVFLECVQDMDHENMFWYRQDPGLGLRLIYFSYDVKMKEKGDIPEGYSVSREKKERFSLILESASTNQTSMYLCASISTSGGSSYNEQFFGPGTRLTVL.

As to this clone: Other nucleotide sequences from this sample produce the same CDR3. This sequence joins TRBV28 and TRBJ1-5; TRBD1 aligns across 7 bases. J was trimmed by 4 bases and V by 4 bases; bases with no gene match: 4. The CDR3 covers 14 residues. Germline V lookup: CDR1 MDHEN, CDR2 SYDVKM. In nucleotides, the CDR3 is TGTGCCAGCAGTTCACCACAGGGGAATCAGCCCCAGCATTTT. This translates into CASSSPQGNQPQHF.

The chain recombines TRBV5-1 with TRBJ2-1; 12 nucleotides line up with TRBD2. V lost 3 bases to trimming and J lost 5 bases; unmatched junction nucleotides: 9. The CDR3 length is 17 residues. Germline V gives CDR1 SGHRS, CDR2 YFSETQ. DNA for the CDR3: TGCGCCAGCAGCTCGGGGACTAGCGGGTACAACGACAATGAGCAGTTCTTC. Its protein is CASSSGTSGYNDNEQFF.

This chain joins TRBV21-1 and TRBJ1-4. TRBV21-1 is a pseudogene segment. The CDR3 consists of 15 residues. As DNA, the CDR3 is TGTGCCAGCAGCCCGGGTAAGAACCCTAATGAAAAACTGTTTTTT. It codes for CASSPGKNPNEKLFF.

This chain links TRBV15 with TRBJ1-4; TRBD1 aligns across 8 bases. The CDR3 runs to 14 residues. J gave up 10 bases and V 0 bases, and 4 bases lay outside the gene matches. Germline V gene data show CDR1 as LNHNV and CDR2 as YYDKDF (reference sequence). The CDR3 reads CATSRDKDRGKLFF. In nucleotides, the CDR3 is TGTGCCACCAGCAGAGACAAAGACAGGGGAAAACTGTTTTTT.